Presented here are 7 T cell receptor beta chains from one specimen sequenced in a study of beta chain features in type 1 diabetes. Every isolated RNA sample was fully reverse transcribed, so sequencing captured expressed TCRB transcripts. The method was immunoSEQ multiplex PCR; TCRdb's version includes in-frame clones alone and lacks a portion of them. The sample records about half a million clones, approximately 28% being singletons. Material for sequencing was naive CD4+ T cells from blood. The receptors originated from a man in his late teens or twenties in good health.

The chain recombines TRBV7-9 with TRBJ2-7; D is possibly TRBD2 (5 bases). Germline CDR1 is SEHNR and CDR2 is FQNEAQ (reference sequence). The CDR3 covers 15 residues. Trimming left V 5 bases short and J 0 bases short, with 14 bases between. The CDR3: CASSPLGGASYEQYF. CDR3 nucleotides: TGTGCCAGCAGCCCACTAGGAGGAGCCTCCTACGAGCAGTACTTC.

V gene TRBV2 combines with J gene TRBJ2-1; 7 nucleotides align to TRBD2. Germline V gives CDR1 SNHLY, CDR2 FYNNEI. The CDR3 totals 13 residues. The ends lost 6 bases at V and 8 bases at J; junction bases unmatched: 7. In DNA form, the CDR3 reads TGTGCCAGCAGGCGGGAGATGTTTGATGAGCAGTTCTTC. It encodes CASRREMFDEQFF.

This clone was detected once. V gene TRBV19 combines with J gene TRBJ2-7; 7 nucleotides align to TRBD2. The V and J ends lost 6 bases and 6 bases, in that order; junction bases with no gene match: 11. The CDR3 is 14 amino acids. The germline CDR1 and CDR2 sequences are LNHDA and SQIVND (reference sequence). CDR3 residues: CASRLASGRSEQYF. CDR3 DNA: TGTGCCAGTAGACTAGCTAGCGGCCGGTCCGAGCAGTACTTC.

This clone was seen only once. This chain joins TRBV25-1 and TRBJ2-1, with TRBD2 identical over 9 bases. CDR3 length equals 14 residues. The V gene's germline CDR1 is MGHDK and CDR2 SYGVNS. J lost 8 bases, V lost 4 bases, and 6 bases had no gene match. The CDR3 coding sequence is TGTGCCAGCAGTGTTAGCGGGAGTTCGTATGAGCAGTTCTTC. It codes for CASSVSGSSYEQFF.

This chain joins TRBV28 and TRBJ2-1, with 8 nucleotides matching TRBD2. Germline V CDR1 and CDR2: MDHEN, SYDVKM. This CDR3 has 16 amino acids. Trimming took 8 bases from V and 12 from J; bases not matched to a gene: 21. This CDR3 reads CASGLTSGIQLAGQFF. The CDR3 DNA reads as TGTGCCAGCGGCCTTACTAGCGGCATTCAATTAGCAGGGCAGTTCTTC.

This clone was observed a handful of times. The J gene is TRBJ2-7, the V gene TRBV4-3; TRBD1 aligns across 8 bases. After removal of 3 bases from V and 2 bases from J, the junction contained 9 bases not matched to a gene. The CDR3 spans 16 residues. Germline CDR1 LGHNA, CDR2 YSLEER. CDR3 loop: CASSQIRGQATYEQYF. Here the CDR3 DNA reads TGCGCCAGCAGCCAGATAAGGGGACAGGCAACCTACGAGCAGTACTTC.

In its sample, this clone was seen once. The J gene is TRBJ1-5, the V gene TRBV21-1. TRBV21-1 is a pseudogene. The CDR3 is 16 residues long. The CDR3 region has the DNA TGTGCCAGCATGCCTCCCGGGGCAGGTTTCAATCAGCCCCAGCATTTT. It codes for CASMPPGAGFNQPQHF.